The rows below give T cell receptor beta chains drawn from one sample of a study of blood T cell repertoires in COVID-19. This table comes from immunoSEQ multiplex PCR, and its TCRdb copy is limited to in-frame clones, with some not included. The sample carries roughly 280,000 clones, about 89% recorded once. What was sequenced was peripheral blood. These receptors were collected from a man aged 45-60 years with acute or convalescent COVID-19. CDR3s include the opening cysteine and the closing phenylalanine or tryptophan. The D gene is left open where the match is weak. For some rows the clone size is stated as once, few or many, or as a class when expanded; others skip it.

>TRBV6-5|-|-|TRBJ1-6
TGTGCCACTGGGGCGCAGGTGAATTCACCCCTCCACTTT
CATGAQVNSPLHF
>TRBV12-3/TRBV12-4|-|-|TRBJ2-4
TGTGCCAGCAGCGGGACTAAAAACATTCAGTACTTC
CASSGTKNIQYF
>TRBV30|-|-|TRBJ1-1
TGTGCCTGGAGTACCCCCGGAGTACGCACTGAAGCTTTCTTT
CAWSTPGVRTEAFF
>TRBV12-3/TRBV12-4|-|-|TRBJ1-2
TGTGCCAGCAGCCCAGACAGGTCGTATGGCTACACCTTC
CASSPDRSYGYTF
>TRBV19|-|-|TRBJ1-3
TGTGCCAGTAGTATTGGGCAGGCTGGAAACACCATATATTTT
CASSIGQAGNTIYF
>TRBV7-9|-|-|TRBJ1-3
TGTGCCAGCAGCCACAGGGTCGGGGGAAACACCATATATTTT
CASSHRVGGNTIYF
>TRBV6-5|-|-|TRBJ1-5
TGTGCCAGCAGCCCCGACGGGTTCAATCAGCCCCAGCATTTT
CASSPDGFNQPQHF
>TRBV12-3/TRBV12-4|TRBD1|-|TRBJ2-7
TGTGCCAGCAGTCCAGGACAGGACGAGCAGTACTTC
CASSPGQDEQYF
>TRBV27|-|few|TRBJ2-5
TGTGCCAGCAGTTTAGGGGCCGGGGGAACGGAGACCCAGTACTTC
CASSLGAGGTETQYF
>TRBV7-6|-|-|TRBJ1-5
TGTGCCAGCAGCCCAGATAGCAATCAGCCCCAGCATTTT
CASSPDSNQPQHF
>TRBV4-1|TRBD2|-|TRBJ2-3
TGCGCCAGCAGCCAAGTTGACCTCGACCAGGCTAGCGGTAGCCTCACAGATACGCAGTATTTT
CASSQVDLDQASGSLTDTQYF
>TRBV6-5|-|-|TRBJ1-5
TGTGCCAGCAGACGCGGACTACGGGAGGGCCCCCAGCATTTT
CASRRGLREGPQHF
>TRBV7-9|-|-|TRBJ2-5
TGTGCCAGCCGCGGACTAATCGAGACCCAGTACTTC
CASRGLIETQYF
>TRBV5-4|TRBD2|-|TRBJ2-3
TGTGCCAGCAGCTTTGTGCGGGGGGGCCGGAGTACGCAGTATTTT
CASSFVRGGRSTQYF
>TRBV4-1|TRBD1|-|TRBJ2-1
TGCGCCAGCAGCCAGACCCGGACAGGGAGCTCCTACAATGAGCAGTTCTTC
CASSQTRTGSSYNEQFF
>TRBV19|TRBD1|-|TRBJ1-2
TGTGCCAGTAGGTTCTGGCAGGGGGACTATGGCTACACCTTC
CASRFWQGDYGYTF
>TRBV3-1/TRBV3-2|TRBD1|-|TRBJ1-4
TGTGCCAGCAGCCAACCTCGACAGGGGGGGGACGAAAAACTGTTTTTT
CASSQPRQGGDEKLFF
>TRBV7-6|-|-|TRBJ2-7
TGTGCCAGCAGCTTAGAAACAGGGAAGAGATACGAGCAGTACTTC
CASSLETGKRYEQYF
>TRBV5-1|TRBD2|-|TRBJ2-5
TGCGCCAGCAGCTTGGAAGTAGGCGGGGGGGCCCAGGAGACCCAGTACTTC
CASSLEVGGGAQETQYF
>TRBV29-1|-|-|TRBJ1-2
TGCAGCGTTGGGAGCCCCTCTTCAATCCAGGGGCTACACACCTTC
CSVGSPSSIQGLHTF
>TRBV29-1|-|-|TRBJ1-5
TGCAGCGTTGGTTCGGGGAACGAGAATCAGCCCCAGCATTTT
CSVGSGNENQPQHF
>TRBV19|TRBD1|-|TRBJ1-2
TGTGCCAGTAGTATAGGGGCAGGGGGCCTCGGCTACACCTTC
CASSIGAGGLGYTF
>TRBV5-4|TRBD1|-|TRBJ2-4
TGTGCCAGCAGCTCACAGGGGGCGCAAAACATTCAGTACTTC
CASSSQGAQNIQYF
>TRBV11-2|-|-|TRBJ2-5
TGTGCCAGCAGCCAGGTCGTGGGAGCCCAAGAGACCCAGTACTTC
CASSQVVGAQETQYF
>TRBV7-9|TRBD1|-|TRBJ1-2
TGTGCCAGCAGCAAACAAGACAGGGGGCAGGGCTATGGCTACACCTTC
CASSKQDRGQGYGYTF
>TRBV19|-|-|TRBJ1-2
TGTGCCAGTAGTATGGCGGATTATGGCTACACCTTC
CASSMADYGYTF
>TRBV3-1/TRBV3-2|TRBD2|-|TRBJ2-5
TGTGCCAGCAGCCCGCACGCGGGGGGAGAGACCCAGTACTTC
CASSPHAGGETQYF
>TRBV29-1|-|-|TRBJ2-7
TGCAGCGGGAGGGTAGGGAACGAGCAGTACTTC
CSGRVGNEQYF
>TRBV4-1|-|-|TRBJ1-1
TGCGCCAGCAGCCAAGTAGGGGCGAGTGGCACTGAAGCTTTCTTT
CASSQVGASGTEAFF
>TRBV5-1|-|once|TRBJ2-5
TGCGCCAGCAGCTTCCCCAGTCAAGAGACCCAGTACTTC
CASSFPSQETQYF
>TRBV7-9|-|few|TRBJ1-5
TGTGCCAGCAGCGCAACGCAGGGACAGCCCCAGCATTTT
CASSATQGQPQHF
>TRBV5-1|-|-|TRBJ1-4
TGCGCCAGCAGCTTGGCTGGCAGTGATAATGAAAAACTGTTTTTT
CASSLAGSDNEKLFF
>TRBV4-1|-|once|TRBJ1-2
TGCGCCAGCAGCCAAGAACGAGCACGGTCCTATGGCTACACCTTC
CASSQERARSYGYTF